This T cell receptor (beta chain) was identified during a study of T cell responses to AZD1222 COVID-19 vaccine (dated by TCRdb to the early 2020s). General notes on the study: TCR sequencing covered some 250 trial participants: 200 to 210 given two doses of AZD1222 and 26 given two doses of MenACWY control vaccine. Trial participants were enrolled by age into 18-55, 56-69 and 70-plus year subgroups, with roughly 160, 29 and 62 TCR-sequenced participants respectively. The paper's findings and limits, for the study overall: Epitopes outside the regions mutated in the B.1.351 and B.1.1.7 variants were reportedly recognized by nearly half of the unique spike-specific TCRs. Spike-specific TCR breadth and depth rose significantly after two AZD1222 doses compared with day 0 and with MenACWY recipients. In the small 56-69-year group, the increase in depth fell short of significance, most likely because of low power. Most participants were white British and females outnumbered males, and the authors suggested that clonal diversity may have been underestimated. No day 14 peak-response samples were available, so repertoires were characterized only after the peak T cell response. CD4 TCRs associated with the vaccine covered the entire spike protein, and the dominant responses were in regions 160-218 and 743-854. Only 5 to 7 AZD1222 recipients were SARS-CoV-2 seropositive at baseline, limiting conclusions about previously exposed vaccinees.

The time point label on this specimen signifies: about 28 days (+/-7) after the second vaccine dose. AZD1222 recipients given second doses at about 4 weeks or at about 12 weeks were pooled, since spike-specific TCR depth and breadth were not found to differ between the two schedules. Samples from vaccinated people were obtained from the UK trials COV001 and COV002, which included a single-blind randomized controlled phase 2/3 trial of AZD1222 (ChAdOx1 nCoV-19) in healthy adults. For TCRbeta chain sequencing, PBMC samples were collected from trial participants at day 0 and at day 28 after the second dose. The cysteine opens and the phenylalanine closes a CDR3 of 13 amino acids. The retained sequence is limited to the CDR3, 39 bases, with the frame set at the first base. V gives up 2 bases and J gives up 4 bases, and the segment between their germline ends measures 8 bases. Based on the germline V gene, the CDR1 and CDR2 sequences are MNHEY and SVGAGI.

The CDR3 regions of human TCRbeta chains were analyzed by immunosequencing. As for the authors' bioinformatics: TCRs in the repertoires were matched against a reference library of SARS-CoV-2-specific TCRs that had been generated with the MIRA antigen-specificity platform. Breadth was defined as the fraction of unique TCRs that were SARS-CoV-2-associated. Depth was defined as the fraction of total T cells that were SARS-CoV-2-associated. Using the MIRA data, each spike-specific TCR was assigned both to the spike region to which the TCR was reactive and to a CD4 or CD8 class. Log10-transformed breadth and depth values were compared by one-way ANOVA with Sidak's multiple comparisons tests. TCRdb re-hosts the immuneACCESS table, in-frame sequences only. Its copies lack some clones; in the studies checked, an unresolved V gene accounts for under half of them, and the cause for the rest is not known. V and J calls and clone size follow that table, whereas D and trimming were derived from the DNA. The sample has under 200,000 clones on record, 92% of them singletons. The ten largest account for roughly 1.4% of the sample.

This clone was observed a handful of times. Its cognate antigen has yet to be identified. The record has no base qualities; no much larger clone is one base away. The sequence was obtained from an adult who received the AZD1222 COVID-19 vaccine. Source: peripheral blood, taken 28 days after the second AZD1222 dose. The rearranged segments are TRBV6-5 and TRBJ1-2, with a tentative D gene TRBD1 over 5 matching bases. The CDR3 region: CASSYRQIYGYTF. The DNA sequence is given as TGTGCCAGCAGTTACCGACAGATCTATGGCTACACCTTC.